This T cell receptor (beta chain) was captured by sequencing in a study of blood T cells in healthy people across ages. Germline-derived CDR1 and CDR2 are MNHEY and SVGAGI. CDR3 length equals 16 residues. With 3 bases clipped from V and 4 bases from J, the junction kept 11 bases outside the gene matches. Donors were healthy Caucasian individuals from Russia aged roughly 6 to 90. PCR was performed a second time for roughly 7 to 11 cycles using a sample-barcoded 5' primer and a J-beta primer mix. A template-switch adaptor with 12 random nucleotides tagged each cDNA molecule. One entry per CDR3 protein results from TCRdb running MiXCR on the 5' RACE reads. The sample holds over 1,500,000 distinct CDR3 sequences, around 42% seen once.

The chain has TRBV6-5 and TRBJ1-2, with 7 bases fitting TRBD1. Sequenced: blood. The receptor was isolated from a human donor in good health. The CDR3 loop is CASSYTPQGILYGYTF. Here the CDR3 DNA reads TGTGCCAGCAGTTATACTCCACAGGGGATACTCTATGGCTACACCTTC.